This TCR beta chain emerged from a study of cytotoxic CD8 clonotypes in ibrutinib-treated CLL. Trimming at V came to 3 bases and at J to 5 bases, leaving 7 bases not matched to a gene. The V gene's germline CDR1 is SGHNT and CDR2 YYREEE (reference sequence). CDR3 length: 16 amino acids. The table came from immunoSEQ multiplex PCR; TCRdb's copy has only in-frame clones and leaves some out. In the table there are 11,000 to 15,000 clones, 50% to 55% of which are singletons. The chain couples TRBV5-4 to TRBJ1-6; 8 nucleotides line up with TRBD1. The receptor's source is a human donor with chronic lymphocytic leukemia. Sample: PBMCs, taken at an approximately 23-month disease-progression time point, from a patient treated with ibrutinib. CDR3 in DNA: TGTGCCAGCAGCTCGGGACAGGTCCCGCATAATTCACCCCTCCACTTT. Its protein product is CASSSGQVPHNSPLHF.